The entry below describes one T cell receptor (beta chain). It has no known antigen specificity. Per-base qualities were not stored, and no clone one base away is much larger. The entry originates in a study of cytomegalovirus exposure and HLA in healthy donors (dated by TCRdb to between 2016 and 2019). Background for the entire study: A later analysis indicated that the 90 to 150 validation repertoires were generated on the platform also employed for the 666 repertoires of the first cohort. The study aimed to test whether signatures of past pathogen exposure could be identified by cataloging public T cell receptors. To predict cytomegalovirus infection status, the study brought together high-throughput TCR immunosequencing, statistical association of individual TCRs with disease status, and machine learning. Besides the first cohort of 500 to 700 subjects, a separate validation cohort made up of some 110 different subjects was used. Beyond this particular receptor, the publication reports: In both the original and validation cohorts, the classifier was reported to diagnose cytomegalovirus status with high specificity and sensitivity. Subsequent analysis determined that TCRs grouped into clusters in the first cohort also showed a tendency toward co-occurrence across the roughly 110 validation repertoires, and approximately 94% of cluster scores exceeded 0. A later analysis had no HLA typing for the validation cohort, so co-occurrence there was scored across all 120 repertoires. It was suggested by the authors that the approach could potentially be generalized to other disease states and immunological phenotypes. A few of the identified cytomegalovirus-associated TCR beta chains were confirmed in vitro to be specific for cytomegalovirus antigens. While some public TCRs were present in many individuals, most TCR sequences turned up only very rarely across donors. In the study, approximately 160 TCR beta chains were listed as associated with cytomegalovirus.

The CDR3, cysteine through phenylalanine, is 15 amino acids long. The read is trimmed to its CDR3 DNA, 45 bases read in frame from base 1. CDR1 and CDR2 were assigned from the germline V gene as SGHDT and YYEEEE. V sheds 0 bases and J sheds 2 bases, leaving 9 bases between their ends. The receptor library was made with the immunoSEQ multiplex PCR assay. The paper's data handling went like this. A statistical classification framework was built for diagnosing cytomegalovirus status from the catalog of TCR beta chain sequences. Here the immuneACCESS table is served through TCRdb, limited to in-frame sequences with V and J called. Missing clones are a known gap in these copies; in checked studies unresolved V genes cover under half, and the rest lacks a known reason. V and J calls and clone size are copied from that table; D and trimming were computed from the DNA. This sample has about 240,000 clones in its table, and around 85% of those were observed once. The ten largest clones take up about 1.2% of the sample.

Donors formed part of the validation cohort, which comprised 120 subjects and was distinct from the first cohort of 666 subjects. The sequenced sample was PBMCs. Recombination joined TRBV5-6 with TRBJ2-1; a confident D gene designation cannot be given. This receptor was taken from a woman under 40 in good health and CMV-seropositive. At the DNA level, the sequence is TGTGCCAGCAGCTTGGGGGTAGCTACCTACAATGAGCAGTTCTTC. This is translated as CASSLGVATYNEQFF.